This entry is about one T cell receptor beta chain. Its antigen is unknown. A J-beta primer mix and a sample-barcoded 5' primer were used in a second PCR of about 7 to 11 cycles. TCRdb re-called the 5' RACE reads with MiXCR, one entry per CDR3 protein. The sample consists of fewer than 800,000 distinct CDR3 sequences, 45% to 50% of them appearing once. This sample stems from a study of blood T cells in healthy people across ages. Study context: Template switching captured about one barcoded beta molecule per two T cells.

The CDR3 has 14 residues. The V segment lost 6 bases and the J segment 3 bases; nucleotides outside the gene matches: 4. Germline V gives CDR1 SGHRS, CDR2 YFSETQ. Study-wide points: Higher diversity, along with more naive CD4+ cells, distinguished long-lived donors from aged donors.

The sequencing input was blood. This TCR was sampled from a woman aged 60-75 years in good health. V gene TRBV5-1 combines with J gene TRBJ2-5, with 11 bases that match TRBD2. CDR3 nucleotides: TGCGCCAGCAAGGGGACTAGCGGAAAAGAGACCCAGTACTTC. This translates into CASKGTSGKETQYF.